This T cell receptor (beta chain) was retrieved from a study of T cell repertoires in cytomegalovirus infection. Background on the study: TCR beta signatures that were public indicated CMV infection and matching HLA type.

Study-level findings and limits: HLA-C-restricted CMV-specific TCR beta clonotypes prevailed in the ex vivo response. Cumulative frequency (of public TCR beta family members) identified carriers of CMV plus the relevant HLA.

This clonotype has just a few counts. What it recognizes is unknown. MiXCR was run by TCRdb on the reads, yielding one entry per CDR3 protein. The sample records approximately 910,000 distinct CDR3 sequences, approximately 32% being singletons. Sample: cultured CD8+ T cells from PBMCs, taken from culture after CMV antigen stimulation. The TCR sequence derives from a human donor in good health (CMV status not recorded). Some clones in this sample may be carry-over from other donors' samples.

CDR3 sequence: CASSQRDQPHEQFF. The CDR3 DNA reads as TGCGCCAGCAGCCAACGGGACCAACCCCATGAGCAGTTCTTC. This chain joins TRBV4-3 and TRBJ2-1; either TRBD1 or TRBD2 may fit D (5 bases each). The germline V gene encodes CDR1 LGHNA and CDR2 YSLEER. The CDR3 contains 14 residues. Trimming pared 2 bases from V and 8 bases from J, leaving 13 bases between.